A selection of T cell receptor beta chains follows, all from one sample in a study of identifying expanded T cells in peripheral blood. Assay used: immunoSEQ multiplex PCR; TCRdb lists only in-frame clones, some missing. The sample includes around 60,000 clones, about four fifths seen only once; the top ten take 17%. What was sequenced was blood. The receptors were gathered from a person between 18 and 75 years old in good health. CDR3s include the opening cysteine and the closing phenylalanine or tryptophan. Each record gives: clone size, D gene, J gene, V gene, CDR3 protein, CDR3 DNA. The D gene is left open where the match is weak. Size is omitted from some rows. Given values are once, few, many or a class for expanded clones.

abundance: -; d_gene: -; j_gene: TRBJ1-4; v_gene: TRBV2; CDR3aa: CASSGQSSGEKLFF; CDR3nt: TGTGCCAGCAGTGGACAGTCTTCGGGGGAAAAACTGTTTTTT
abundance: -; d_gene: -; j_gene: TRBJ2-2; v_gene: TRBV19; CDR3aa: CASSPGTAGELFF; CDR3nt: TGTGCCAGTAGTCCGGGGACCGCCGGGGAGCTGTTTTTT
abundance: -; d_gene: -; j_gene: TRBJ2-1; v_gene: TRBV18; CDR3aa: CASSPQGNEQFF; CDR3nt: TGTGCCAGCTCGCCACAGGGCAATGAGCAGTTCTTC
abundance: -; d_gene: -; j_gene: TRBJ2-7; v_gene: TRBV6-9; CDR3aa: CASSYSDGSYEQYF; CDR3nt: TGTGCCAGCAGTTATTCGGACGGATCCTACGAGCAGTACTTC
abundance: -; d_gene: -; j_gene: TRBJ2-2; v_gene: TRBV19; CDR3aa: CASSPPGQNTGELFF; CDR3nt: TGTGCCAGTAGTCCGCCGGGACAGAACACCGGGGAGCTGTTTTTT
abundance: once; d_gene: TRBD1; j_gene: TRBJ1-1; v_gene: TRBV10-3; CDR3aa: CAISDPSRDRGSTEAFF; CDR3nt: TGTGCCATCAGTGACCCGTCCCGGGACAGGGGATCTACTGAAGCTTTCTTT
abundance: -; d_gene: -; j_gene: TRBJ1-1; v_gene: TRBV6-5; CDR3aa: CASSYSIWENTEAFF; CDR3nt: TGTGCCAGCAGTTACTCGATATGGGAGAACACTGAAGCTTTCTTT
abundance: few; d_gene: TRBD1; j_gene: TRBJ1-1; v_gene: TRBV5-5; CDR3aa: CASSPGQGNTEAFF; CDR3nt: TGTGCCAGCAGCCCGGGACAGGGGAACACTGAAGCTTTCTTT
abundance: -; d_gene: -; j_gene: TRBJ1-2; v_gene: TRBV11-1; CDR3aa: CASSSELNYGYTF; CDR3nt: TGTGCCAGCAGCTCAGAACTTAACTATGGCTACACCTTC
abundance: -; d_gene: TRBD2; j_gene: TRBJ2-3; v_gene: TRBV27; CDR3aa: CASSHIAGGLTDTQYF; CDR3nt: TGTGCCAGCAGTCACATAGCGGGAGGGCTGACAGATACGCAGTATTTT
abundance: -; d_gene: TRBD1; j_gene: TRBJ1-2; v_gene: TRBV5-1; CDR3aa: CASSSDRDYGYTF; CDR3nt: TGCGCCAGCAGCTCCGACAGGGACTATGGCTACACCTTC
abundance: -; d_gene: -; j_gene: TRBJ1-6; v_gene: TRBV5-1; CDR3aa: CASSLKGRGNSPLHF; CDR3nt: TGCGCCAGCAGCTTGAAGGGGCGAGGAAATTCACCCCTCCACTTT
abundance: once; d_gene: TRBD2; j_gene: TRBJ2-2; v_gene: TRBV4-3; CDR3aa: CASSQVTLAGAKGGELFF; CDR3nt: TGCGCCAGCAGCCAAGTGACCCTAGCGGGAGCTAAAGGGGGGGAGCTGTTTTTT
abundance: -; d_gene: -; j_gene: TRBJ2-2; v_gene: TRBV5-4; CDR3aa: CASKREPGDAGELFF; CDR3nt: TGTGCCAGCAAGAGAGAACCGGGAGACGCCGGGGAGCTGTTTTTT
abundance: -; d_gene: -; j_gene: TRBJ2-3; v_gene: TRBV5-6; CDR3aa: CASSLGLATDTQYF; CDR3nt: TGTGCCAGCAGCTTGGGACTGGCCACAGATACGCAGTATTTT
abundance: -; d_gene: TRBD1; j_gene: TRBJ1-1; v_gene: TRBV6-1; CDR3aa: CASSGGQANTEAFF; CDR3nt: TGTGCCAGCAGTGGGGGACAGGCGAACACTGAAGCTTTCTTT
abundance: -; d_gene: TRBD2; j_gene: TRBJ2-7; v_gene: TRBV5-4; CDR3aa: CASNQAGGSYEQYF; CDR3nt: TGTGCCAGTAACCAGGCGGGAGGCTCCTACGAGCAGTACTTC
abundance: -; d_gene: -; j_gene: TRBJ2-4; v_gene: TRBV14; CDR3aa: CASSRRGAKNIQYF; CDR3nt: TGTGCCAGCAGTAGACGGGGGGCCAAAAACATTCAGTACTTC
abundance: -; d_gene: -; j_gene: TRBJ1-2; v_gene: TRBV30; CDR3aa: CAWSLQGNYGYTF; CDR3nt: TGTGCCTGGAGCTTACAGGGCAACTATGGCTACACCTTC
abundance: -; d_gene: -; j_gene: TRBJ2-7; v_gene: TRBV18; CDR3aa: CASSRRGRTSYEQYF; CDR3nt: TGTGCCAGCTCACGTAGGGGACGGACCTCCTACGAGCAGTACTTC
abundance: -; d_gene: -; j_gene: TRBJ2-3; v_gene: TRBV4-3; CDR3aa: CASSYRTGSDTQYF; CDR3nt: TGCGCCAGCAGCTACCGAACAGGGTCAGATACGCAGTATTTT
abundance: -; d_gene: TRBD1; j_gene: TRBJ1-5; v_gene: TRBV19; CDR3aa: CASSPLTGSGMQPQHF; CDR3nt: TGTGCCAGTAGTCCCTTGACAGGGTCAGGAATGCAGCCCCAGCATTTT
abundance: -; d_gene: -; j_gene: TRBJ1-1; v_gene: TRBV30; CDR3aa: CAWWNWNQGITEAFF; CDR3nt: TGTGCCTGGTGGAACTGGAATCAGGGGATCACTGAAGCTTTCTTT
abundance: -; d_gene: TRBD2; j_gene: TRBJ2-7; v_gene: TRBV7-9; CDR3aa: CASSPGLAGHYEQYF; CDR3nt: TGTGCCAGCAGCCCCGGACTAGCGGGACACTACGAGCAGTACTTC
abundance: -; d_gene: -; j_gene: TRBJ2-6; v_gene: TRBV12-5; CDR3aa: CASGPKGLLSGANVLTF; CDR3nt: TGTGCTAGTGGTCCGAAAGGGCTCCTCTCTGGGGCCAACGTCCTGACTTTC
abundance: -; d_gene: -; j_gene: TRBJ1-5; v_gene: TRBV2; CDR3aa: CASSEVGDQPQHF; CDR3nt: TGTGCCAGCAGTGAAGTGGGGGATCAGCCCCAGCATTTT
abundance: once; d_gene: -; j_gene: TRBJ1-2; v_gene: TRBV29-1; CDR3aa: CSVFEHPNYGYTF; CDR3nt: TGCAGCGTTTTTGAGCACCCTAACTATGGCTACACCTTC
abundance: -; d_gene: TRBD2; j_gene: TRBJ2-5; v_gene: TRBV7-2; CDR3aa: CASTVSGRETQYF; CDR3nt: TGTGCCAGCACCGTTAGCGGGAGGGAGACCCAGTACTTC
abundance: -; d_gene: TRBD1; j_gene: TRBJ1-2; v_gene: TRBV19; CDR3aa: CASSTGGTFRDSYGYTF; CDR3nt: TGTGCCAGTAGTACCGGGGGAACTTTCCGGGACAGCTATGGCTACACCTTC
abundance: once; d_gene: -; j_gene: TRBJ2-5; v_gene: TRBV11-2; CDR3aa: CASSFSSGKETQYF; CDR3nt: TGTGCCAGCAGCTTTAGTTCGGGGAAAGAGACCCAGTACTTC
abundance: -; d_gene: -; j_gene: TRBJ2-7; v_gene: TRBV2; CDR3aa: CASSESWEIGQYF; CDR3nt: TGTGCCAGCAGTGAGTCGTGGGAAATTGGGCAGTACTTC
abundance: -; d_gene: TRBD1; j_gene: TRBJ1-2; v_gene: TRBV6-1; CDR3aa: CASSELGTDANYGYTF; CDR3nt: TGTGCCAGCAGTGAACTGGGGACAGACGCTAACTATGGCTACACCTTC
abundance: once; d_gene: -; j_gene: TRBJ2-5; v_gene: TRBV11-2; CDR3aa: CASSLAPGGGETQYF; CDR3nt: TGTGCCAGCAGCTTAGCTCCGGGGGGCGGAGAGACCCAGTACTTC
abundance: -; d_gene: -; j_gene: TRBJ1-1; v_gene: TRBV30; CDR3aa: CAWSAYAWEAFF; CDR3nt: TGTGCCTGGAGTGCTTACGCATGGGAAGCTTTCTTT
abundance: -; d_gene: TRBD1; j_gene: TRBJ2-5; v_gene: TRBV11-3; CDR3aa: CASSSGQGGRETQYF; CDR3nt: TGTGCCAGCAGCTCGGGACAGGGGGGGCGAGAGACCCAGTACTTC
abundance: -; d_gene: TRBD2; j_gene: TRBJ2-5; v_gene: TRBV2; CDR3aa: CASRGTSGSLGETQYF; CDR3nt: TGTGCCAGCAGGGGAACTAGCGGTTCCCTGGGTGAGACCCAGTACTTC
abundance: -; d_gene: -; j_gene: TRBJ1-6; v_gene: TRBV6-1; CDR3aa: CASSAMRNNSPLHF; CDR3nt: TGTGCCAGCAGTGCAATGAGAAATAATTCACCCCTCCACTTT
abundance: -; d_gene: -; j_gene: TRBJ2-1; v_gene: TRBV5-4; CDR3aa: CATNEQFF; CDR3nt: TGTGCCACCAATGAGCAGTTCTTC
abundance: -; d_gene: -; j_gene: TRBJ1-2; v_gene: TRBV5-5; CDR3aa: CASSYRDYGYTF; CDR3nt: TGTGCCAGCAGCTACAGGGATTATGGCTACACCTTC
abundance: -; d_gene: -; j_gene: TRBJ1-1; v_gene: TRBV7-8; CDR3aa: CASSFNDMNTEAFF; CDR3nt: TGTGCCAGCAGCTTTAACGACATGAACACTGAAGCTTTCTTT
abundance: -; d_gene: TRBD1; j_gene: TRBJ2-5; v_gene: TRBV7-3; CDR3aa: CASSPRGQGGLETQYF; CDR3nt: TGTGCCAGCAGCCCACGGGGACAGGGAGGCTTGGAGACCCAGTACTTC
abundance: -; d_gene: -; j_gene: TRBJ1-3; v_gene: TRBV5-1; CDR3aa: CASSLAGISGNTIYF; CDR3nt: TGCGCCAGCAGCTTGGCAGGGATTTCCGGAAACACCATATATTTT
abundance: -; d_gene: -; j_gene: TRBJ1-2; v_gene: TRBV18; CDR3aa: CASSPDRTTNYGYTF; CDR3nt: TGTGCCAGCTCCCCGGACAGAACCACGAACTATGGCTACACCTTC
abundance: -; d_gene: -; j_gene: TRBJ2-3; v_gene: TRBV10-2; CDR3aa: CASTSGSTDTQYF; CDR3nt: TGCGCCAGCACGAGCGGTAGCACAGATACGCAGTATTTT
abundance: -; d_gene: -; j_gene: TRBJ2-7; v_gene: TRBV4-1; CDR3aa: CASSQERPGPFSYEQYF; CDR3nt: TGCGCCAGCAGCCAAGAGAGGCCCGGCCCCTTCTCCTACGAGCAGTACTTC
abundance: -; d_gene: -; j_gene: TRBJ1-6; v_gene: TRBV2; CDR3aa: CASSEVTANSPLHF; CDR3nt: TGTGCCAGCAGTGAAGTAACAGCAAATTCACCCCTCCACTTT